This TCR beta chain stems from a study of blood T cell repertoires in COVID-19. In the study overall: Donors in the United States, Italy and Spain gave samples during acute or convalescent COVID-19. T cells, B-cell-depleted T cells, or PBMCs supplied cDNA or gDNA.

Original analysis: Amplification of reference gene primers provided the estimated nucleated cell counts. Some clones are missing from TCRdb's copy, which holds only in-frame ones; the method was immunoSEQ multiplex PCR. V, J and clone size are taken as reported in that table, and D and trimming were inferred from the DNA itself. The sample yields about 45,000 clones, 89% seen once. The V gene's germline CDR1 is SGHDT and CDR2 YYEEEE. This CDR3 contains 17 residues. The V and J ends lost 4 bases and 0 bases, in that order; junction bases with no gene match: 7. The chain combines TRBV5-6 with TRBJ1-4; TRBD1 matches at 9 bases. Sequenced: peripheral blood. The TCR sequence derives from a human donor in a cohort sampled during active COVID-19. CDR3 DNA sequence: TGTGCCAGCAGCGGGTGGGACAGGGCAGCAACTAATGAAAAACTGTTTTTT. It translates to CASSGWDRAATNEKLFF.